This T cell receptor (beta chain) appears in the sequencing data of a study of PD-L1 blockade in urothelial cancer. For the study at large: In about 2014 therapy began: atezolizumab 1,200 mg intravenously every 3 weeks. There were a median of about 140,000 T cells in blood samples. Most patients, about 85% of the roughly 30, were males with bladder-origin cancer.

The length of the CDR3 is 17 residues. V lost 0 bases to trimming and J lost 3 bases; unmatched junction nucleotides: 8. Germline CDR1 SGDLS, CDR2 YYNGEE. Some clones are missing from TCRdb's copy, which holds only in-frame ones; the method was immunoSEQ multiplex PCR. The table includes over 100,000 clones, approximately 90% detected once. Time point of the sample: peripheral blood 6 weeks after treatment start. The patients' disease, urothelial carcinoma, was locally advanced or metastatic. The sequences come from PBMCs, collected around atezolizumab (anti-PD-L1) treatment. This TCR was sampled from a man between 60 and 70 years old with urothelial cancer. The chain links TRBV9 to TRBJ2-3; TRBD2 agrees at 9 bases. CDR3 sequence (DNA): TGTGCCAGCAGCGTAGTGGCTAGCGGGATAGTGACAGATACGCAGTATTTT. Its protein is CASSVVASGIVTDTQYF.